This TCR beta chain was recovered during a study of T-cell reconstitution after alpha-beta-depleted transplantation in children. This clonotype has only a few counts. The CDR3 sequence is 16 residues long. Germline lookup yields CDR1 SGDLS and CDR2 YYNGEE. V lost 0 bases, J lost 5 bases, and 10 bases stayed unmatched. The library targeted TCRbeta and was prepared with unique molecular identifiers. One entry per CDR3 protein, called by TCRdb with MiXCR from the PCR reads. The table includes roughly 500,000 distinct CDR3 sequences, approximately 13% detected once. The gene calls are TRBV9 and TRBJ2-7, with 8 bases matching TRBD2. The TCR was taken from a human donor who donated a stem cell graft to a child with combined immunodeficiency. Sequenced here: PBMCs from the stem cell graft donor, sampled from the stem cell graft. CDR3 bases: TGTGCCAGCAGCGTAGGAGGACTAGCAGGTTTGGACGAGCAGTACTTC. Its translation is CASSVGGLAGLDEQYF. The full variable domain, with the rest looked up from reference TRBV9 and TRBJ2-7, is DSGVTQTPKHLITATGQRVTLRCSPRSGDLSVYWYQQSLDQGLQFLIQYYNGEERAKGNILERFSAQQFPDLHSELNLSSLELGDSALYFCASSVGGLAGLDEQYFGPGTRLTVT.